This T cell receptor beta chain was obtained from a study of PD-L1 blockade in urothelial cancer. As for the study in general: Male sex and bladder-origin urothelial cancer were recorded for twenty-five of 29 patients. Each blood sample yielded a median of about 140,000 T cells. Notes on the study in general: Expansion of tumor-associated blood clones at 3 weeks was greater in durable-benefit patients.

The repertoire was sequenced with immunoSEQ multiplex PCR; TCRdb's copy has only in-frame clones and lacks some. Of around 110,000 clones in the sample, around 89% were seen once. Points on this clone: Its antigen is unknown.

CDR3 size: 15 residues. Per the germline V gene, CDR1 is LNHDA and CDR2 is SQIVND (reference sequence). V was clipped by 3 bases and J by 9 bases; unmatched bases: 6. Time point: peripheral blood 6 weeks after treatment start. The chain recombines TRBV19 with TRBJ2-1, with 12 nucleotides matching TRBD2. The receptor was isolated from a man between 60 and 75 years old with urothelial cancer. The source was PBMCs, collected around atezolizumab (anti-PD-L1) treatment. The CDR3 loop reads CASSIGASGRAEQFF. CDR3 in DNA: TGTGCCAGTAGTATCGGGGCTAGCGGGAGGGCTGAGCAGTTCTTC.